The 25 T cell receptor beta chains listed next were all sequenced from one sample in a study of blood T cell repertoires in COVID-19. Assay: immunoSEQ multiplex PCR; the TCRdb copy retains only in-frame clones and omits some. The sample consists of hundreds of thousands of clones, roughly 87% of them appearing once. Sequencing was carried out using peripheral blood. These TCRs come from a woman between 50 and 59 years old who had recovered from COVID-19.

The V call is TRBV12-3 or TRBV12-4, the J call TRBJ2-7; 8 bases line up with TRBD2. This CDR3 has 13 residues. V trimming: 7 bases; J trimming: 4 bases; junction bases outside the gene matches: 6. The CDR3 nucleotides are TGTGCCAGCACCCCGGGAGGGGAATACGAGCAGTACTTC. Its translation is CASTPGGEYEQYF.

The chain combines TRBV5-4 with TRBJ2-7, with TRBD2 matching over 7 bases. The CDR3 covers 16 residues. CDR1 SGHNT and CDR2 YYREEE come from the germline V gene (reference sequence). The trim removed 4 bases at V and 2 bases at J, leaving 12 bases unmatched. The CDR3 region is CASSGYVSGGPYEQYF. The CDR3 region has the DNA TGTGCCAGCAGCGGATATGTCTCGGGAGGACCCTACGAGCAGTACTTC.

This clone was counted once. The V and J genes are TRBV6-6 and TRBJ1-2; a weak D match, TRBD1 (6 bases). Germline V gene sequence: CDR1 MNHNY, CDR2 SVGAGI (reference sequence). V shed 7 bases and J shed 6 bases, with 18 bases lying between them. The CDR3 is made up of 14 amino acids. CDR3 protein: CASTGMGGRDGYTF. The CDR3 DNA is TGTGCCAGCACGGGAATGGGGGGGCGCGATGGCTACACCTTC.

V is TRBV7-2 and J is TRBJ1-5, with 7 bases aligning to TRBD1. CDR1 is SGHTA, CDR2 FQGNSA, per germline. Unmatched junction bases numbered 4, after V lost 1 base and J lost 7 bases. CDR3 length: 14 amino acids. DNA for the CDR3: TGTGCCAGCAGCTTAGAGGCAGGGGGACAGCCCCAGCATTTT. Protein sequence: CASSLEAGGQPQHF.

This clone was detected only once. The chain recombines TRBV2 with TRBJ2-5, with TRBD2 identical over 7 bases. This CDR3 is 13 amino acids long. Losses at the gene ends were 10 bases for V and 5 bases for J; bases not matched to a gene: 10. The germline CDR1 and CDR2 sequences are SNHLY and FYNNEI. The CDR3 nucleotides are TGTGCCACCGAGGGACTAACCGGGGAGACCCAGTACTTC. Protein product: CATEGLTGETQYF.

This rearrangement joins TRBV9 to TRBJ2-1; 7 bases are shared with TRBD2. Germline trimming cut 0 bases from V and 6 bases from J; bases unmatched to any gene: 3. Germline values: CDR1 SGDLS, CDR2 YYNGEE. The CDR3 runs 14 residues. The CDR3, as DNA: TGTGCCAGCAGCGTAGTTCCTAGCGGCAATGAGCAGTTCTTC. Translating gives CASSVVPSGNEQFF. The full variable domain, completed using reference TRBV9 and TRBJ2-1, is DSGVTQTPKHLITATGQRVTLRCSPRSGDLSVYWYQQSLDQGLQFLIQYYNGEERAKGNILERFSAQQFPDLHSELNLSSLELGDSALYFCASSVVPSGNEQFFGPGTRLTVL.

The table lists this clone with a few counts. This chain uses TRBV5-1 with TRBJ1-5; 9 nucleotides align to TRBD1. CDR3 size: 15 residues. The germline CDR1 and CDR2 sequences are SGHRS and YFSETQ. V shed 3 bases and J 4 bases; nucleotides not matched to a gene: 5. CDR3 protein: CASSYTGGENQPQHF. In DNA, the CDR3 is TGCGCCAGCAGCTATACAGGGGGCGAAAATCAGCCCCAGCATTTT.

The chain uses TRBV11-2 and TRBJ2-2, with TRBD2 as a possible D gene (6 bases). The V end lost 7 bases, the J end lost 1 base, and 19 bases lay between the germline ends. CDR3 length: 17 amino acids. Germline V gives CDR1 SGHAT, CDR2 FQNNGV. The CDR3 protein is CASTLRRDSQNTGELFF. Here the CDR3 DNA reads TGTGCCAGCACCCTGAGGAGGGACTCCCAGAACACCGGGGAGCTGTTTTTT. Supplemented by reference TRBV11-2 and TRBJ2-2, the full variable domain reads EAGVAQSPRYKIIEKRQSVAFWCNPISGHATLYWYQQILGQGPKLLIQFQNNGVVDDSQLPKDRFSAERLKGVDSTLKIQPAKLEDSAVYLCASTLRRDSQNTGELFFGEGSRLTVL.

The CDR3 protein is CACRPQGLTYEQYF. CDR3 sequence (DNA): TGTGCCTGCAGGCCCCAGGGCCTTACCTACGAGCAGTACTTC. The V call is TRBV30, the J call TRBJ2-7; D may be TRBD1 (5 bases). Germline V gives CDR1 GTSNPN, CDR2 SVGIG (reference sequence). This CDR3 is built from 14 residues. Trimming pared 6 bases from V and 2 bases from J, leaving 17 bases between.

The genes are TRBV29-1 and TRBJ2-5; D is perhaps TRBD1 (5 bases). In germline, CDR1 is SQVTM, CDR2 ANQGSEA. V was cut by 7 bases and J by 4 bases, with 13 bases left in between. This CDR3 comprises 12 residues. This CDR3 reads CSGLTGAETQYF. For the CDR3, the DNA is TGCAGCGGCCTCACAGGAGCAGAGACCCAGTACTTC.

V usage is TRBV7-6 and J usage is TRBJ2-2, with 7 positions matching TRBD2. The germline CDR1 and CDR2 sequences are SGHVS and FNYEAQ. V shed 5 bases and J 0 bases; nucleotides not matched to a gene: 6. This CDR3 has 16 amino acids. This CDR3 is CASSQASGTNTGELFF. The CDR3 nucleotides read TGTGCCAGCAGCCAAGCTAGCGGTACGAACACCGGGGAGCTGTTTTTT.

This clone was picked up one time. This chain connects TRBV3-1 (or the pseudogene TRBV3-2) to TRBJ1-4, with D unresolved. Trimming shortened V by 3 bases and J by 5 bases, and 10 bases separated the two germline ends. The CDR3 has 14 residues. Germline V gene lookup returns CDR1 LGHDT and CDR2 YNNKEL (reference sequence). The DNA for the CDR3 is TGTGCCAGCAGCCATCAGGCCAGAAATGAAAAACTGTTTTTT. Protein: CASSHQARNEKLFF.

V and J are TRBV7-3 and TRBJ2-2; 9 bases agree with TRBD1. Germline V lookup: CDR1 SGHTA, CDR2 FQGTGA. This CDR3 comprises 16 residues. V was clipped by 4 bases and J by 8 bases; unmatched bases: 11. As DNA, the CDR3 is TGTGCCAGCAGCTCCAGGGGACAGGGAGGTATAGGGGAGCTGTTTTTT. Translated, it gives CASSSRGQGGIGELFF.

The CDR3: CASSLTDRASNEKLFF. CDR3 nucleotides: TGTGCCAGCAGTTTAACAGACAGGGCCTCTAATGAAAAACTGTTTTTT. This rearrangement joins TRBV28 to TRBJ1-4, with 7 bases identical to TRBD1. Germline loops: CDR1 MDHEN, CDR2 SYDVKM. The CDR3 runs to 16 residues. The V gene end was trimmed by 2 bases and the J gene end by 3 bases; junction bases not matched to a gene: 6.

This clone was detected only a few times. The chain recombines TRBV7-9 with TRBJ1-4, with TRBD1 matching over 7 bases. Germline V gives CDR1 SEHNR, CDR2 FQNEAQ (reference sequence). The trim removed 4 bases at V and 0 bases at J, leaving 8 bases unmatched. CDR3 length equals 17 residues. CDR3 protein: CASSSRDSHATNEKLFF. The CDR3 coding sequence is TGTGCCAGCAGCTCCCGGGACAGCCATGCAACTAATGAAAAACTGTTTTTT. Full variable domain (remainder filled in from reference TRBV7-9 and TRBJ1-4): DTGVSQNPRHKITKRGQNVTFRCDPISEHNRLYWYRQTLGQGPEFLTYFQNEAQLEKSRLLSDRFSAERPKGSFSTLEIQRTEQGDSAMYLCASSSRDSHATNEKLFFGSGTQLSVL.

This clone is a singleton in its sample. The J gene is TRBJ2-1, the V gene TRBV4-3; 9 bases agree with TRBD2. V dropped 0 bases and J dropped 8; count of bases not matched to a gene: 8. The CDR3 covers 16 residues. CDR1 is LGHNA and CDR2 is YSLEER in the germline V gene. The CDR3 region is CASSQDPAGGADEQFF. The CDR3 DNA reads as TGCGCCAGCAGCCAAGATCCAGCGGGAGGAGCGGATGAGCAGTTCTTC.

V gene TRBV11-2 combines with J gene TRBJ1-2; tentatively, D is TRBD1 (5 bases). The V and J ends lost 6 bases and 2 bases respectively, with 7 bases between them. The CDR3 is 12 residues long. The germline V gene encodes CDR1 SGHAT and CDR2 FQNNGV. CDR3 region: CASSQGNYGYTF. In DNA, the CDR3 is TGTGCCAGCAGTCAGGGAAACTATGGCTACACCTTC.

V gene TRBV4-2 combines with J gene TRBJ1-1; D call uncertain. Trimming shortened V by 4 bases and J by 1 base, and 10 bases separated the two germline ends. Germline CDR1 LGHNA, CDR2 YNFKEQ. The CDR3 runs 14 residues. The CDR3 is CASSPMNRNTEAFF. For the CDR3, the DNA is TGTGCCAGCAGCCCAATGAATAGGAACACTGAAGCTTTCTTT.

V is TRBV4-3 and J is TRBJ1-4, with D uncertain. V lost 3 bases to trimming and J lost 6 bases, with 11 bases between them. Germline V CDR1 and CDR2: LGHNA, YSLEER. The CDR3 extends over 14 amino acids. The CDR3 spells CASSHFNPDEKLFF. CDR3 DNA: TGCGCCAGCAGCCACTTTAATCCTGATGAAAAACTGTTTTTT.

The gene calls are TRBV7-9 and TRBJ1-5; D unclear. The CDR3 totals 14 residues. The germline V gene has CDR1 SEHNR and CDR2 FQNEAQ (reference sequence). V lost 1 base and J 4 bases, leaving 8 bases between the germline ends. CDR3 protein: CASSLGAANQPQHF. The CDR3 nucleotides read TGTGCCAGCAGCTTAGGGGCAGCTAATCAGCCCCAGCATTTT.

The rearrangement links TRBV12-5 to TRBJ2-3; TRBD2 matches at 10 bases. The V gene end was trimmed by 6 bases and the J gene end by 4 bases; junction bases not matched to a gene: 13. CDR1 is LGHNT and CDR2 is FRNRAP in the germline V gene. CDR3 length equals 17 residues. CDR3 in DNA: TGTGCTAGTGGGACAGGGCTAGCGGGAGATAGGTCAGATACGCAGTATTTT. It codes for CASGTGLAGDRSDTQYF.

J is TRBJ2-7 and V is TRBV5-1, with 8 bases matching TRBD1. The CDR3 is made up of 14 amino acids. Losses at the gene ends were 2 bases for V and 3 bases for J; bases not matched to a gene: 4. Per germline, CDR1 SGHRS and CDR2 YFSETQ. CDR3 in DNA: TGCGCCAGCAGCTTTCGGGGACAGGACTACGAGCAGTACTTC. This translates into CASSFRGQDYEQYF.

This chain links TRBV7-2 with TRBJ2-4; a weak D match, TRBD1 (6 bases). The V end was cut by 5 bases, the J end by 0 bases, with 14 bases between. The V gene's germline CDR1 is SGHTA and CDR2 FQGNSA. There are 16 residues in the CDR3. The CDR3 nucleotides read TGTGCCAGCAGCCTACAGGGTGTGGGAGCCAAAAACATTCAGTACTTC. This codes for CASSLQGVGAKNIQYF.

This clone was counted a single time. The V call is TRBV4-1, the J call TRBJ1-2; 11 bases fit TRBD1. V was clipped by 0 bases and J by 7 bases; unmatched bases: 1. Germline V gene data show CDR1 as MGHRA and CDR2 as YSYEKL. This CDR3 has 14 residues. The CDR3, as DNA: TGCGCCAGCAGCCAAGAGGGGACAGGGGGTGGCTACACCTTC. Protein product: CASSQEGTGGGYTF.

The table lists this clone with a few counts. V and J are TRBV9 and TRBJ1-6; the match to TRBD1 covers 9 bases. Germline trimming cut 0 bases from V and 12 bases from J; bases unmatched to any gene: 10. The CDR3 contains 16 residues. Germline loops: CDR1 SGDLS, CDR2 YYNGEE. The CDR3 coding sequence is TGTGCCAGCAGCGTAGGGACCCACAGGGGGCGAGAACCCCTCCACTTT. Amino acids: CASSVGTHRGREPLHF.